Included here is one T cell receptor (beta chain) sequence, with context. The data originate from a study of blood T cell repertoires in COVID-19. Overall study: The United States, Italy and Spain provided the acute and convalescent COVID-19 samples.

As originally analysed: Reference gene primer amplification gave nucleated cell count estimates. TCRdb keeps only in-frame clones here, not all; method: immunoSEQ multiplex PCR. V and J calls and clone size are those listed in that table; D and trimming were worked out from the DNA. This table has about 150,000 clones, approximately 87% appearing once. Germline V lookup: CDR1 SGHTA, CDR2 FQGTGA. This CDR3 region has 15 residues. Trimming cost V 5 bases and J 9 bases; bases outside gene matches: 7. The genes are TRBV7-3 and TRBJ2-1; 13 nucleotides agree with TRBD2. The specimen was peripheral blood. This receptor was obtained from a human donor in a cohort sampled during active COVID-19. The CDR3 DNA sequence: TGTGCCAGCAGCCAAACCGGACTAGCGGGAGTTGAGCAGTTCTTC. Amino acids: CASSQTGLAGVEQFF.